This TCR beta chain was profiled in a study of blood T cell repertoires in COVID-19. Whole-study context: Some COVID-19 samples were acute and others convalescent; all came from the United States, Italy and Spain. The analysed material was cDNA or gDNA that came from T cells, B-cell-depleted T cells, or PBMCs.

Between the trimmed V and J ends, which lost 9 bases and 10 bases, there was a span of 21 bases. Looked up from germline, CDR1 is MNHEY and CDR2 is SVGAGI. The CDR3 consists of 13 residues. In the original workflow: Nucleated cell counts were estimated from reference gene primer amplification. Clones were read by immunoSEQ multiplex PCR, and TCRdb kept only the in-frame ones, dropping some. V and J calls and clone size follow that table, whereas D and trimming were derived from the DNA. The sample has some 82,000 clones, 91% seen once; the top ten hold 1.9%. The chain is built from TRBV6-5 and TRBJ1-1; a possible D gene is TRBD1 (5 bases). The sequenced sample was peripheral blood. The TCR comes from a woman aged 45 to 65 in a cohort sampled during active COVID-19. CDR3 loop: CASQGYLTSGAFF. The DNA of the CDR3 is TGTGCCAGTCAGGGATACTTGACCTCTGGAGCTTTCTTT.